Below are 22 T cell receptor beta chains sequenced from a single sample in a study of cytomegalovirus exposure and HLA in healthy donors. Primers included in the PCR were 60 Vbeta and 13 Jbeta primers. This table comes from immunoSEQ multiplex PCR, and its TCRdb copy is limited to in-frame clones, with some not included. The sample contains over 150,000 clones, about 78% of which appear only once. The specimen sequenced was PBMCs. The receptors here all came from a woman in her twenties or thirties in good health and CMV-seronegative.

This sequence joins TRBV6-1 and TRBJ1-5; D gene ambiguous. Looked up from germline, CDR1 is MNHNS and CDR2 is SASEGT. The V gene lost 7 bases and the J gene lost 7 bases, with 14 bases spanning the gap. CDR3 length: 13 amino acids. CDR3 sequence (DNA): TGTGCCAGCACCCTTCGGAGAAGCCAGCCCCAGCATTTT. This sequence encodes CASTLRRSQPQHF.

V gene TRBV28 combines with J gene TRBJ2-3, with 7 bases that match TRBD2. CDR1 and CDR2 from the germline V gene are MDHEN and SYDVKM. The ends lost 6 bases at V and 4 bases at J; junction bases unmatched: 16. This CDR3 spans 17 amino acids. The CDR3 reads CASSQRGAGSESDTQYF. CDR3 nucleotides: TGTGCCAGCAGCCAAAGAGGAGCGGGGAGCGAGTCAGATACGCAGTATTTT.

This clone was observed a few times. This chain links TRBV9 with TRBJ2-1, with D possibly being TRBD1 (6 bases). The CDR3 extends over 17 amino acids. In germline, CDR1 is SGDLS, CDR2 YYNGEE. Trimming cost V 1 base and J 2 bases, with 16 bases left between them. CDR3 sequence (DNA): TGTGCCAGCAGCGTATCCGGACAGACTGGCCCCTACAATGAGCAGTTCTTC. Its protein is CASSVSGQTGPYNEQFF.

The chain uses TRBV30 and TRBJ2-7; unclear D gene. Trimming removed 0 bases at V and 2 bases at J, with 8 bases between. The CDR3 length is 13 residues. Germline CDR1 is GTSNPN and CDR2 is SVGIG (reference sequence). The CDR3 here is CAWSVFDTYEQYF. In DNA, the CDR3 is TGTGCCTGGAGTGTTTTCGACACCTACGAGCAGTACTTC.

The chain employs TRBV11-2 and TRBJ1-4; D remains ambiguous. Trimming took off 5 bases at V and 8 bases at J, with 15 bases between the two ends. Germline V lookup: CDR1 SGHAT, CDR2 FQNNGV. The CDR3 sequence is 14 residues long. CDR3 in DNA: TGTGCCAGCAGCCCAATAATGGGAGACGAAAAACTGTTTTTT. Translated: CASSPIMGDEKLFF.

The chain employs TRBV7-6 and TRBJ1-4; 12 positions match TRBD1. The V segment lost 4 bases and the J segment 8 bases; nucleotides outside the gene matches: 2. CDR3 size: 14 residues. Germline V CDR1 and CDR2: SGHVS, FNYEAQ. The chain's CDR3 is CASSSGTGGEKLFF. The CDR3 DNA is TGTGCCAGCAGCTCCGGGACAGGGGGCGAAAAACTGTTTTTT.

The table lists this clone with a count of one. The CDR3, as DNA: TGTGCCAGCAGAGCAACGGTGTCAGGGCAGGGAGAGACCCAGTACTTC. It is translated as CASRATVSGQGETQYF. The genes are TRBV2 and TRBJ2-5; D perhaps matches TRBD1 (5 bases). V lost 6 bases and J 4 bases, leaving 21 bases between the germline ends. Germline V gene data show CDR1 as SNHLY and CDR2 as FYNNEI. There are 16 residues in the CDR3.

The chain has TRBV5-4 and TRBJ2-3; 7 bases line up with TRBD2. CDR1 and CDR2 (germline): SGHNT, YYREEE (reference sequence). The CDR3 is 15 amino acids. After removal of 4 bases from V and 3 bases from J, the junction contained 8 bases not matched to a gene. The CDR3 DNA sequence: TGTGCCAGCAGCCATGGAAATAGCGGGACAGATACGCAGTATTTT. Translating it yields CASSHGNSGTDTQYF.

The chain recombines TRBV9 with TRBJ2-7; the D is unclear. Trimming removed 0 bases from V and 0 bases from J, with 10 bases in between. This CDR3 region has 15 residues. Germline CDR1 and CDR2: SGDLS and YYNGEE. In DNA, the CDR3 is TGTGCCAGCAGCGTAGGGGCCGGAAGCTCCTACGAGCAGTACTTC. Amino acids: CASSVGAGSSYEQYF.

This clone was seen a handful of times. CDR3 region: CSVAQGPRGSYEQYF. The CDR3 DNA reads TGCAGCGTTGCTCAGGGTCCCAGGGGATCCTACGAGCAGTACTTC. The chain joins TRBV29-1 to TRBJ2-7; TRBD1 might be the D (6 bases). This CDR3 has 15 amino acids. Germline loops: CDR1 SQVTM, CDR2 ANQGSEA. V lost 4 bases and J 1 base, leaving 17 bases between the germline ends.

V gene TRBV30 combines with J gene TRBJ1-6; 8 positions agree with TRBD1. This CDR3 comprises 14 residues. V was pared by 3 bases and J by 6 bases, with 4 bases of the junction left unmatched. Germline assignment: CDR1 GTSNPN and CDR2 SVGIG (reference sequence). CDR3: CAWRADRANSPLHF. The CDR3 DNA is TGTGCCTGGAGGGCGGACAGGGCTAATTCACCCCTCCACTTT.

The V gene is TRBV7-7, the J gene TRBJ2-5, with D possibly matching TRBD2 (6 bases). The CDR3 is made up of 15 amino acids. Trimming removed 1 base at V and 9 bases at J, with 18 bases between. Germline lookup yields CDR1 SSHAT and CDR2 FNYEAQ (reference sequence). The CDR3 is CASSLELGGAESQYF. The CDR3, as DNA: TGTGCCAGCAGCTTAGAATTGGGAGGCGCGGAGTCCCAGTACTTC.

This clone was recorded once. The chain recombines TRBV7-2 with TRBJ2-5, with D hard to call. Trimming stripped 5 bases from V and 3 bases from J, with 13 bases between. Germline loops: CDR1 SGHTA, CDR2 FQGNSA. This CDR3 has 14 amino acids. CDR3 DNA: TGTGCCAGCAGCCCAGAGGTGATTAAAGAGACCCAGTACTTC. It specifies CASSPEVIKETQYF.

V is TRBV5-8 and J is TRBJ1-6, with 8 nucleotides matching TRBD1. The CDR3 runs to 16 residues. The V segment lost 3 bases and the J segment 7 bases; nucleotides outside the gene matches: 9. Germline values: CDR1 SGHTS, CDR2 YDEGEE. The CDR3 DNA follows: TGTGCCAGCAGCTCCCAGACAGGGGTTTGGAATTCACCCCTCCACTTT. This translates into CASSSQTGVWNSPLHF.

This chain uses TRBV9 with TRBJ1-3; D perhaps matches TRBD1 (6 bases). The V gene lost 3 bases and the J gene lost 0 bases, with 13 bases spanning the gap. The CDR3 totals 16 residues. The germline CDR1 and CDR2 sequences are SGDLS and YYNGEE. CDR3 sequence: CASSEGGTYSGNTIYF. CDR3 nucleotide sequence: TGTGCCAGCAGCGAGGGGGGGACCTACTCTGGAAACACCATATATTTT.

The genes are TRBV28 and TRBJ1-1; D gene unclear. The V gene's germline CDR1 is MDHEN and CDR2 SYDVKM. The V gene lost 8 bases and the J gene lost 0 bases, with 7 bases spanning the gap. This CDR3 region has 12 residues. The CDR3 reads CASETMNTEAFF. CDR3 DNA sequence: TGTGCCAGCGAGACTATGAACACTGAAGCTTTCTTT.

CDR3 nucleotides: TGCAGCGTGGGGGGGGGTGCTAGCGAGCAGTACTTC. Encoded protein: CSVGGGASEQYF. The chain uses TRBV29-1 and TRBJ2-5; 7 bases fit TRBD2. Judging by the DNA end, TRBJ2-7 fits better; the J call may be wrong. CDR1 and CDR2 (germline): SQVTM, ANQGSEA. The CDR3 covers 12 residues.

The V and J genes are TRBV18 and TRBJ2-7; 11 bases match TRBD1. CDR3 length: 15 residues. After removal of 3 bases from V and 5 bases from J, the junction contained 6 bases not matched to a gene. The germline V gene has CDR1 KGHSH and CDR2 LQKENI. This CDR3 is CASSPGQGAYNEQYF. CDR3 in DNA: TGTGCCAGCTCACCCGGACAGGGGGCTTACAACGAGCAGTACTTC. The full variable domain, with the rest looked up from reference TRBV18 and TRBJ2-7, is NAGVMQNPRHLVRRRGQEARLRCSPMKGHSHVYWYRQLPEEGLKFMVYLQKENIIDESGMPKERFSAEFPKEGPSILRIQQVVRGDSAAYFCASSPGQGAYNEQYFGPGTRLTVT.

The V call is TRBV27, the J call TRBJ1-5; D is perhaps TRBD1 (6 bases). With 5 bases removed from V and 6 bases from J, the gap between germline ends came to 20 bases. CDR1 and CDR2 (germline): MNHEY, SMNVEV (reference sequence). The CDR3 is 16 amino acids. Here the CDR3 reads CASSPSPGGASQPQHF. CDR3 coding DNA: TGTGCCAGCAGTCCATCCCCGGGGGGGGCGAGTCAGCCCCAGCATTTT.

J is TRBJ2-7 and V is TRBV30; D is possibly TRBD1 (7 bases). Germline values: CDR1 GTSNPN, CDR2 SVGIG (reference sequence). This CDR3 is 13 amino acids long. V lost 5 bases, J lost 2 bases, and 13 bases lay in between. The CDR3 protein is CAWVGGQTYEQYF. CDR3 nucleotides: TGTGCCTGGGTGGGGGGACAGACCTACGAGCAGTACTTC.

The chain recombines TRBV25-1 with TRBJ1-3; D remains ambiguous. Germline V gene sequence: CDR1 MGHDK, CDR2 SYGVNS. The CDR3 has 13 residues. Trimming pared 6 bases from V and 0 bases from J, leaving 6 bases between. The CDR3 region has the DNA TGTGCCAGCAGCATCCCCTCTGGAAACACCATATATTTT. Amino acids: CASSIPSGNTIYF.

This clone has a single count. The DNA of the CDR3 is TGTGCCAGCCGCGGGACCCAGATGAACACTGAAGCTTTCTTT. Protein product: CASRGTQMNTEAFF. This chain joins TRBV6-1 and TRBJ1-1; a possible D gene is TRBD1 (5 bases). Per germline, CDR1 MNHNS and CDR2 SASEGT. V lost 8 bases and J 0 bases, leaving 13 bases between the germline ends. The CDR3 is made up of 14 amino acids.